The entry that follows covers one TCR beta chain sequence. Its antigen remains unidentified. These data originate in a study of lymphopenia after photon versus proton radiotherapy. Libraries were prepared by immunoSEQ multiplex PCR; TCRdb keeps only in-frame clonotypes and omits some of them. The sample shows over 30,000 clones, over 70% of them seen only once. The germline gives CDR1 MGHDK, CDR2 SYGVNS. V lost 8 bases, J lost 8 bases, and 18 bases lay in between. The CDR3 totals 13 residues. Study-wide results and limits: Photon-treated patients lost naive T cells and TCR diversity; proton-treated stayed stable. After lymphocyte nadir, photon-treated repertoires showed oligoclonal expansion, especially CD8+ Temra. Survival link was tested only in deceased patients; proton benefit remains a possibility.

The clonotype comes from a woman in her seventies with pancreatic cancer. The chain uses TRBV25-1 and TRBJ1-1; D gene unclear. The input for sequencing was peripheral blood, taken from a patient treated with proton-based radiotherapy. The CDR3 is CASGRTSLGEAFF. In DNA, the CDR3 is TGTGCCAGCGGAAGAACGTCCCTCGGAGAAGCTTTCTTT.